A selection of T cell receptor beta chains follows, all from one sample in a study of early T cells in non-severe SARS-CoV-2 infection. TCRdb re-called the 5' RACE reads with MiXCR, one entry per CDR3 protein. The top ten hold 0.7% to 0.9% of the sample, which has about 27,000 distinct CDR3 sequences, about 3% seen once. The sample comprised whole blood. The receptors come from an adult who was a healthcare worker with PCR-confirmed SARS-CoV-2 infection or an uninfected control (not recorded which). The CDR3 runs from the conserved cysteine through the conserved F or W. Each record gives: CDR3 protein, CDR3 DNA, clone size, D gene, J gene, V gene. A D gene is named only where the DNA matches it firmly. For some rows the clone size is stated as once, few or many, or as a class when expanded; others skip it.

CDR3: CSVQGGETQYF
DNA: TGCAGCGTCCAGGGGGGAGAGACCCAGTACTTC
size: NA
D: NA
J: TRBJ2-5
V: TRBV29-1

CDR3: CASSQDWRNIQYF
DNA: TGTGCCAGCAGCCAAGATTGGAGAAACATTCAGTACTTC
size: many
D: NA
J: TRBJ2-4
V: TRBV3-1

CDR3: CSAQKPGQGTDTQYF
DNA: TGCAGCGCACAAAAGCCGGGACAGGGGACAGATACGCAGTATTTT
size: NA
D: TRBD1
J: TRBJ2-3
V: TRBV29-1

CDR3: CASSPTGLSENTIYF
DNA: TGTGCCAGCAGCCCGACAGGGCTATCGGAAAACACCATATATTTT
size: medium-sized
D: TRBD1
J: TRBJ1-3
V: TRBV7-2

CDR3: CASSHHRTQGTEAFF
DNA: TGTGCCAGCAGCCACCACCGGACACAGGGCACTGAAGCTTTCTTT
size: many
D: NA
J: TRBJ1-1
V: TRBV7-9

CDR3: CASSLEGPNYGYTF
DNA: TGTGCCAGCAGCTTGGAGGGACCGAACTATGGCTACACCTTC
size: many
D: NA
J: TRBJ1-2
V: TRBV5-6

CDR3: CASRRDRSSSGNTIYF
DNA: TGTGCCAGCAGGCGGGACAGGTCGAGCTCTGGAAACACCATATATTTT
size: many
D: TRBD1
J: TRBJ1-3
V: TRBV12-3/TRBV12-4

CDR3: CASSLGVADTDTQYF
DNA: TGTGCCAGCAGCTTAGGGGTGGCGGACACAGATACGCAGTATTTT
size: few
D: NA
J: TRBJ2-3
V: TRBV7-9

CDR3: CASSLDKQQPQHF
DNA: TGTGCCAGCAGCTTGGACAAACAGCAGCCCCAGCATTTT
size: many
D: NA
J: TRBJ1-5
V: TRBV7-8

CDR3: CASSLRGFRTDTQYF
DNA: TGTGCCAGCAGCTTACGGGGTTTTAGGACAGATACGCAGTATTTT
size: few
D: NA
J: TRBJ2-3
V: TRBV7-2

CDR3: CASRGAGPAPRGFTDTQYF
DNA: TGTGCCAGCAGAGGAGCGGGACCCGCCCCACGGGGTTTCACAGATACGCAGTATTTT
size: many
D: TRBD2
J: TRBJ2-3
V: TRBV2

CDR3: CSASTTGSYGYTF
DNA: TGCAGTGCCAGCACGACAGGGTCCTATGGCTACACCTTC
size: medium-sized
D: TRBD1
J: TRBJ1-2
V: TRBV20-1

CDR3: CASSLMGALAGANVLTF
DNA: TGCGCCAGCAGCTTGATGGGGGCTCTGGCTGGGGCCAACGTCCTGACTTTC
size: many
D: NA
J: TRBJ2-6
V: TRBV5-1

CDR3: CASGGIPIGEKLFF
DNA: TGTGCCAGCGGCGGGATCCCCATAGGTGAAAAACTGTTTTTT
size: many
D: NA
J: TRBJ1-4
V: TRBV12-3/TRBV12-4

CDR3: CAISSGKDGYTF
DNA: TGTGCCATCAGCTCAGGGAAAGATGGCTACACCTTC
size: many
D: NA
J: TRBJ1-2
V: TRBV10-3

CDR3: CASSLRLTGQGSRGQFF
DNA: TGTGCCAGCAGCTTGCGTCTTACCGGGCAGGGTTCGCGGGGGCAGTTCTTC
size: many
D: NA
J: TRBJ2-1
V: TRBV5-6

CDR3: CSARGLFGDTQYF
DNA: TGCAGTGCTAGGGGACTATTCGGAGATACGCAGTATTTT
size: many
D: TRBD2
J: TRBJ2-3
V: TRBV20-1